The source of this T cell receptor (beta chain) is a study of regulatory T cells in long-lasting Graves disease. General study findings and limits: The study found TRBV28, TRBJ1-2 and TRBJ2-5 favored in persistent disease.

About this clonotype itself: The target antigen is unknown. A single base separates this from a much larger clone, so it may be a read error.

Losses at the gene ends were 11 bases for V and 3 bases for J; bases not matched to a gene: 12. The V gene's germline CDR1 is SGHTA and CDR2 FQGNSA. The CDR3 runs to 16 residues. Time point in this sample: newly diagnosed GD, antithyroid drugs for less than 3 months. RNA from PBMCs was the source of the TCR library. The authors diagnosed Graves' disease using American Thyroid Association guidelines. The authors built TCR beta libraries using iRepertoire HTBI primers and Arm-PCR of CDR3 regions. TCRdb analysed the multiplex PCR reads with MiXCR anew, one entry per CDR3 protein. The sample has around 420,000 distinct CDR3 sequences, roughly 16% seen once.

This receptor was obtained from a female donor with Graves disease. This sample comprised peripheral blood mononuclear cells (PBMCs), obtained at new diagnosis, from a patient treated with antithyroid drugs. The chain employs TRBV7-2 and TRBJ2-2; 10 bases map to TRBD1. This chain's CDR3 is CACTRRTGGYTGELFF. The CDR3 region has the DNA TGTGCCTGCACTCGTAGGACAGGGGGTTACACCGGGGAGCTGTTTTTT.